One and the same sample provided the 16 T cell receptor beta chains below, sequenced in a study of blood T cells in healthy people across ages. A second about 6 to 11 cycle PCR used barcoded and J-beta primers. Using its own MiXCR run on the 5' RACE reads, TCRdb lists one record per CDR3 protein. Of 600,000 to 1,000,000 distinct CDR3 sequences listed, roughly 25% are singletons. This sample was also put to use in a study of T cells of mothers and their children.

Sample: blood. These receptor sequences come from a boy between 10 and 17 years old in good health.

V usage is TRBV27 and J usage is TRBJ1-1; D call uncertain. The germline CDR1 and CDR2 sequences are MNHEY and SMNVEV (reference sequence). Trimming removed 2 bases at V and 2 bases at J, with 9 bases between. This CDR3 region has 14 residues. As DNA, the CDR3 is TGTGCCAGCAGTTTAACCCCTGGTAACACTGAAGCTTTCTTT. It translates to CASSLTPGNTEAFF.

Here the CDR3 DNA reads TGTGCCAGCAGCCCAGGGGCCACGGGTGGCTACACCTTC. It specifies CASSPGATGGYTF. The chain is built from TRBV7-9 and TRBJ1-2; tentatively, D is TRBD1 (6 bases). There are 13 residues in the CDR3. Germline assignment: CDR1 SEHNR and CDR2 FQNEAQ (reference sequence). The V end lost 5 bases, the J end lost 7 bases, and 14 bases lay between the germline ends.

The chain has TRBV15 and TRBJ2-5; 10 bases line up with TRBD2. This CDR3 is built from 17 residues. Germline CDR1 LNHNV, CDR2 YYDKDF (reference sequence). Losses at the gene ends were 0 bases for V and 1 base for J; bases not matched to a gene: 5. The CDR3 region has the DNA TGTGCCACCAGCAGAGATACGACTAGCGGGTTCCAAGAGACCCAGTACTTC. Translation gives CATSRDTTSGFQETQYF.

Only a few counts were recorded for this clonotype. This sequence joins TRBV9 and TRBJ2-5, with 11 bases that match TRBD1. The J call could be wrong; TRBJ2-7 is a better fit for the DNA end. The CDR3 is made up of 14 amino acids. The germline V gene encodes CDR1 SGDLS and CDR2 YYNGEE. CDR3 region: CASSRGTGGYEQYF. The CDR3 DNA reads TGTGCCAGCAGTCGCGGGACAGGGGGCTACGAGCAGTACTTC.

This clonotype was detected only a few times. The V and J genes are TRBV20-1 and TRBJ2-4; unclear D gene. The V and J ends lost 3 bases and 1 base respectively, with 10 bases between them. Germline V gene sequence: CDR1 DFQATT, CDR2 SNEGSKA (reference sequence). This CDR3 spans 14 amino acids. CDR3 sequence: CSASGAVAKNIQYF. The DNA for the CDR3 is TGCAGTGCTAGTGGTGCGGTGGCCAAAAACATTCAGTACTTC.

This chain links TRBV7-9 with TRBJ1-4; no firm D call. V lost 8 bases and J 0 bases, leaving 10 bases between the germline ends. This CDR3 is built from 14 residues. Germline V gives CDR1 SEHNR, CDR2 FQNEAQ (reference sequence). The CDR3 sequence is CASGTQTTNEKLFF. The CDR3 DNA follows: TGTGCCAGCGGCACCCAGACAACTAATGAAAAACTGTTTTTT.

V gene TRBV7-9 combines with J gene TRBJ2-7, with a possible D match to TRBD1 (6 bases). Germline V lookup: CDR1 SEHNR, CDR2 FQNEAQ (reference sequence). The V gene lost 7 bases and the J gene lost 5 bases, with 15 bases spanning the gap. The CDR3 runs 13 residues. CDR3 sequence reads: CASTNQGSDEQYF. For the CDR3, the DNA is TGTGCCAGCACCAACCAGGGGAGCGACGAGCAGTACTTC. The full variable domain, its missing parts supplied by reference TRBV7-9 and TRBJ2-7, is DTGVSQNPRHKITKRGQNVTFRCDPISEHNRLYWYRQTLGQGPEFLTYFQNEAQLEKSRLLSDRFSAERPKGSFSTLEIQRTEQGDSAMYLCASTNQGSDEQYFGPGTRLTVT.

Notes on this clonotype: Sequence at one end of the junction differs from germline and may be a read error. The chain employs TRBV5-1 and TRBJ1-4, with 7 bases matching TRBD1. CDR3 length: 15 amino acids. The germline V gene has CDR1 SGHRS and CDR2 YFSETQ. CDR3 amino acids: CASSSTGSVSEKLFF. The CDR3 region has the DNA TGTGCCAGCAGCTCGACAGGGTCGGTCTCTGAAAAACTGTTTTTT. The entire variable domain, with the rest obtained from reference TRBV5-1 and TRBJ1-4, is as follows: KAGVTQTPRYLIKTRGQQVTLSCSPISGHRSVSWYQQTPGQGLQFLFEYFSETQRNKGNFPGRFSGRQFSNSRSEMNVSTLELGDSALYLCASSSTGSVSEKLFFGSGTQLSVL.

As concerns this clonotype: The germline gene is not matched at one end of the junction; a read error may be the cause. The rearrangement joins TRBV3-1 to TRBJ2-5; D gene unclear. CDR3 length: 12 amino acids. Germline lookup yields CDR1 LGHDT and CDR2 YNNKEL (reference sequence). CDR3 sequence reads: CACSQVGLEQYF. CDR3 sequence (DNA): TGTGCCTGCAGCCAAGTGGGTTTAGAGCAGTACTTC.

CDR3 protein: CASSLPGRAEETQYF. CDR3 DNA sequence: TGCGCCAGCAGCCTCCCGGGGCGTGCGGAGGAGACCCAGTACTTC. The chain couples TRBV4-1 to TRBJ2-5; D is possibly TRBD1 or TRBD2 (5 bases each). V was shortened by 4 bases and J by 5 bases, with 17 bases between the two germline ends. This CDR3 comprises 15 residues. Looked up from germline, CDR1 is MGHRA and CDR2 is YSYEKL.

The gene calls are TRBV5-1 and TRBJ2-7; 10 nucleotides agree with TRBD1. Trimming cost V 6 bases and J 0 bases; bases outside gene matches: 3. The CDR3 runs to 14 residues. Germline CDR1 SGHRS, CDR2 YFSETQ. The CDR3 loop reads CASTWTGGSYEQYF. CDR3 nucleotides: TGCGCCAGCACGTGGACAGGGGGCTCCTACGAGCAGTACTTC.

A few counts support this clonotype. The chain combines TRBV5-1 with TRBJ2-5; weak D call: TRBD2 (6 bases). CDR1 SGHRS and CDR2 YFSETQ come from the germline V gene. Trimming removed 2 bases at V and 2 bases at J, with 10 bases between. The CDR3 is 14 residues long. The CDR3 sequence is CASSFGTVQETQYF. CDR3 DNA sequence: TGCGCCAGCAGCTTCGGGACTGTACAAGAGACCCAGTACTTC.

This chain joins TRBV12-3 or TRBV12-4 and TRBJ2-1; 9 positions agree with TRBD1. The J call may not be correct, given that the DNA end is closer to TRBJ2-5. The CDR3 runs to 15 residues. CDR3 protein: CASSLGGQGIWPQYF. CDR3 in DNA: TGTGCCAGCAGTTTGGGCGGACAGGGGATTTGGCCCCAGTACTTC.

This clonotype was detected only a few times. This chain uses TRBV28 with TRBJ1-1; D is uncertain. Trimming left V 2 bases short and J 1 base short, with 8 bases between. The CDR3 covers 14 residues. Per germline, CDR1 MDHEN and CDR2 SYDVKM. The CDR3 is CASSLGHSNTEAFF. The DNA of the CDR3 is TGTGCCAGCAGTTTAGGGCACTCGAACACTGAAGCTTTCTTT.

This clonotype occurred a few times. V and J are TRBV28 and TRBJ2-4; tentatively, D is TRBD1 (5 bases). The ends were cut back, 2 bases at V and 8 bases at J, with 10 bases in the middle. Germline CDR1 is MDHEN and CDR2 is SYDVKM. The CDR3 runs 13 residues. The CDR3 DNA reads TGTGCCAGCAGTTTAAGGGGCTCGGACATTCAGTACTTC. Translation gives CASSLRGSDIQYF.

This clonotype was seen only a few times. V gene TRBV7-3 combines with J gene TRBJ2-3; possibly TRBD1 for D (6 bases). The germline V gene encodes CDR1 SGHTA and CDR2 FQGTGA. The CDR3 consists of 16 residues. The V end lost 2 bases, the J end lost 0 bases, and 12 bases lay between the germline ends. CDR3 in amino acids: CASSLQAGASTDTQYF. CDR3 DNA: TGTGCCAGCAGCTTACAGGCAGGGGCCAGCACAGATACGCAGTATTTT.